This T cell receptor beta chain was documented in a study of T-cell reconstitution after alpha-beta-depleted transplantation in children (dated by TCRdb to the mid-2010s). Notes on the research overall: The study quantitatively tracked T-cell immune reconstitution after TCRalphabeta/CD19-depleted allogeneic hematopoietic cell transplantation in children using TCR repertoire profiling.

The library was made by PCR. Data came from an Illumina HiSeq 2500. TCR libraries were prepared with molecular barcoding, using unique molecular identifiers to normalize TCRbeta repertoire quantification. Starting from the raw public reads, TCRdb applied fastp trimming at Q25, assembled clones with MiXCR and retained in-frame beta chains. All rows with the same CDR3 protein become a single entry with the most common DNA and genes. The sample records 490,000 or so distinct CDR3 sequences, approximately 10% of which are singletons. The ten largest clones take up around 2% of the sample. Paper-wide results and their limitations: In some patients, the high TCRbeta diversity seen at day 60 was put down to recipient T cells and intrathymic progenitors that had survived conditioning. Apparently early alphabetaT-cell count recovery about two months after transplant reportedly relied on only several hundred rapidly expanded clones derived from non-depleted graft cells. The frequencies of hyperexpanded clones fell over the following months, and after one year, T-cell counts and TCRbeta diversity were mostly attributed to newly produced T cells.

The label giving this sample's treatment or condition can be read as: allogeneic hematopoietic cell transplantation with graft depleted of TCRalphabeta T cells and CD19 B cells. The children who served as transplant recipients had been given grafts of TCRalphabeta/CD19-depleted allogeneic hematopoietic cells. The germline V gene sets CDR1 to KGHDR and CDR2 to SFDVKD. V has 0 bases trimmed and J has 2 bases trimmed; junction bases matching no gene number 4. Inclusive of the bounding cysteine and phenylalanine, the CDR3 is 17 residues long. The CDR3 DNA has 51 bases and is translated from base 1. This clonotype was observed at least ten times. Its antigen is still unknown. No much larger clone exists at a distance of one base, and base qualities are not known.

This TCR derives from a child aged 2 to 15 with inherited bone marrow failure, due to receive a stem cell transplant. The specimen was PBMCs, collected before TCRalphabeta/CD19-depleted stem cell transplant. The chain employs TRBV24-1 and TRBJ2-2, with 8 middle bases fitting TRBD2. CDR3 reads: CATSDLSGGPNTGELFF. The nucleotide sequence reads TGTGCCACCAGTGATTTGTCGGGGGGGCCAAACACCGGGGAGCTGTTTTTT.